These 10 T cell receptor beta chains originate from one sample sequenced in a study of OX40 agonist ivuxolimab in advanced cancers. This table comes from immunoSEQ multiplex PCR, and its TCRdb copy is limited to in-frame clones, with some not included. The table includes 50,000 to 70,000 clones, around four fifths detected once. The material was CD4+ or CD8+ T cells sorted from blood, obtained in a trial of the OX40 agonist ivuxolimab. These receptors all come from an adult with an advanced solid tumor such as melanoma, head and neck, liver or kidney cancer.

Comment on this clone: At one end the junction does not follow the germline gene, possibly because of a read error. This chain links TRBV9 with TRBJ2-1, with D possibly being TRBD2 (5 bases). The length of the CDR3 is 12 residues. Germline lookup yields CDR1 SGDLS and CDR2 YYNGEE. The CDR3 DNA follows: TGTGCCAGCAGCGTAGAGAACCTACCCGGGGTCTTC. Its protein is CASSVENLPGVF.

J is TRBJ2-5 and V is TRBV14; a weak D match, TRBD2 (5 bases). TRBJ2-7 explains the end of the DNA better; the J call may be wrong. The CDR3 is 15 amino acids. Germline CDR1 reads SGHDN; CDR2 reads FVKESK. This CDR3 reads CASSQDPSGHYEQYF. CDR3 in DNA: TGTGCCAGCAGCCAAGATCCCAGCGGTCACTACGAGCAGTACTTC.

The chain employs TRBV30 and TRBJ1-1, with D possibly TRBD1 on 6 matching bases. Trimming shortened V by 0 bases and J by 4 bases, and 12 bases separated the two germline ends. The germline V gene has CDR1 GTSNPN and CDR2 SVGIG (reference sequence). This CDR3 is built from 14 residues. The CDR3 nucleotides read TGTGCCTGGAGTGTACTCGGGGGGCGCACTGAAGCTTTCTTT. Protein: CAWSVLGGRTEAFF.

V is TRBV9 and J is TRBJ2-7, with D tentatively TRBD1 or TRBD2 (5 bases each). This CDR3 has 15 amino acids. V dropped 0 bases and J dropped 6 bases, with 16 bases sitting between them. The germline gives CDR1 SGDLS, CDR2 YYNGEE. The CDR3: CASSVGERGTSEQYF. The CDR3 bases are TGTGCCAGCAGCGTAGGGGAGAGGGGCACTAGCGAGCAGTACTTC.

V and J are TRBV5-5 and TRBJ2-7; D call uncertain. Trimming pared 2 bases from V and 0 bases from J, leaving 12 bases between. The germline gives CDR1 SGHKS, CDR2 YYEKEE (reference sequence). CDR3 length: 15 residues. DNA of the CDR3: TGTGCCAGCAGCTTAGTCCTGGAGTACTCCTACGAGCAGTACTTC. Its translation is CASSLVLEYSYEQYF.

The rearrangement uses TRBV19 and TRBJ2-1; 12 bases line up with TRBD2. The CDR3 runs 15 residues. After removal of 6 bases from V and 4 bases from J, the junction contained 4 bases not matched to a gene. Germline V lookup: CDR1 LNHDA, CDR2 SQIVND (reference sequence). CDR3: CASRRLAGAYNEQFF. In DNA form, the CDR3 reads TGTGCCAGTAGGAGACTAGCGGGGGCATACAATGAGCAGTTCTTC.

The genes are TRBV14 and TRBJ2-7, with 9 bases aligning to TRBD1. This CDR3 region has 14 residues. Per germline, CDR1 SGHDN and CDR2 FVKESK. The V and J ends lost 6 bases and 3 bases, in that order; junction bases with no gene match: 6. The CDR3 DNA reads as TGTGCCAGCAGTTATGACAGGGGGGGCTACGAGCAGTACTTC. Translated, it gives CASSYDRGGYEQYF.

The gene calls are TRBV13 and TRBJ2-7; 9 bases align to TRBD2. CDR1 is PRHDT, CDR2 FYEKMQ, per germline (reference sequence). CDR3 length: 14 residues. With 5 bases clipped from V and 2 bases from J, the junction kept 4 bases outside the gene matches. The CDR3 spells CASSRTSDPYEQYF. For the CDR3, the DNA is TGTGCCAGCAGCCGGACTAGCGATCCCTACGAGCAGTACTTC.

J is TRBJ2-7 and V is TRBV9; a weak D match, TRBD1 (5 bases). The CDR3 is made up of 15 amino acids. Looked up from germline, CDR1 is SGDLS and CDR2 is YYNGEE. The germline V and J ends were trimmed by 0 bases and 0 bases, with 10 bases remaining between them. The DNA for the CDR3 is TGTGCCAGCAGCGTAGGGAAAGGGGACTCCTACGAGCAGTACTTC. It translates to CASSVGKGDSYEQYF.

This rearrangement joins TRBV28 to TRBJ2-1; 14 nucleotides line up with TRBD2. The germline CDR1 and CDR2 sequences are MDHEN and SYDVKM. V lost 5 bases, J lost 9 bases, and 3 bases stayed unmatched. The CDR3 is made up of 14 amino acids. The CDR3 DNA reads TGTGCCAGCAGTCCCGGGACTAGCGGGGGTGAGCAGTTCTTC. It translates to CASSPGTSGGEQFF.